This entry concerns a single T cell receptor (beta chain). Its antigen remains unknown. Sequencing was performed with immunoSEQ multiplex PCR; in TCRdb, only in-frame clones are kept and a portion is missing. Of some 170,000 clones detected, 80% to 85% appear once; the ten largest clones hold 9.5% to 13%. The entry originates in a study of cytomegalovirus exposure and HLA in healthy donors. Findings and limits, study-wide: Most sequenced TCRs were rare (though some public TCRs occurred in many donors).

V lost 5 bases and J 3 bases, leaving 13 bases between the germline ends. This CDR3 is 14 amino acids long. Per the germline V gene, CDR1 is SGHTA and CDR2 is FQGNSA. The chain links TRBV7-2 to TRBJ1-2; D gene ambiguous. The TCR comes from a man aged 30 to 45 in good health and CMV-seropositive. Sequenced material: PBMCs. CDR3 amino acids: CASSPPAGYYGYTF. DNA of the CDR3: TGTGCCAGCAGCCCGCCCGCGGGTTACTATGGCTACACCTTC.